These 26 T cell receptor beta chains were sequenced from one sample in a study of cytomegalovirus exposure and HLA in healthy donors. PCR involved 60 Vbeta and 13 Jbeta primers. TCRdb's table, derived via immunoSEQ multiplex PCR, lists solely in-frame clones and lacks some. The repertoire holds 150,000 to 200,000 clones, with 84% as singletons. Sequenced: PBMCs. The receptors were sampled from a man aged 18 to 35 in good health and CMV-seronegative.

The chain is built from TRBV6-5 and TRBJ1-2; TRBD1 might be the D (5 bases). The length of the CDR3 is 15 residues. The germline V gene has CDR1 MNHEY and CDR2 SVGAGI. Trimming stripped 2 bases from V and 7 bases from J, with 17 bases between. The CDR3 region has the DNA TGTGCCAGCAGTTACCTTCACCTGGGGGGAGGTGGCTACACCTTC. As protein: CASSYLHLGGGGYTF.

J is TRBJ2-1 and V is TRBV5-1; 9 positions agree with TRBD1. The V gene's germline CDR1 is SGHRS and CDR2 YFSETQ. V lost 2 bases, J lost 6 bases, and 6 bases stayed unmatched. The CDR3 runs 15 residues. DNA for the CDR3: TGCGCCAGCAGCTTTCCCGGGACAGGGCTCAATGAGCAGTTCTTC. Translation: CASSFPGTGLNEQFF.

The V gene is TRBV7-6, the J gene TRBJ2-5; the D gene is possibly TRBD2 (6 bases). Germline CDR1 SGHVS, CDR2 FNYEAQ. Trimming stripped 4 bases from V and 5 bases from J, with 8 bases between. The CDR3 spans 12 residues. DNA for the CDR3: TGTGCCAGCAGCTCAGGAGGGGAGACCCAGTACTTC. Translated: CASSSGGETQYF.

The CDR3 region is CASKGVTVYGYTF. The DNA for the CDR3 is TGTGCCAGCAAAGGCGTGACAGTCTATGGCTACACCTTC. V usage is TRBV27 and J usage is TRBJ1-2; TRBD1 is a possible D gene (5 bases). The ends were cut back, 7 bases at V and 4 bases at J, with 13 bases in the middle. CDR3 length: 13 amino acids. Germline loops: CDR1 MNHEY, CDR2 SMNVEV (reference sequence).

The V gene is TRBV7-8, the J gene TRBJ2-1; 7 bases fit TRBD1. J was trimmed by 4 bases and V by 5 bases; bases with no gene match: 20. The CDR3 length is 19 residues. Germline V CDR1 and CDR2: SGHVS, FQNEAQ. The CDR3 loop is CASSAGTATFVAAYNEQFF. DNA of the CDR3: TGTGCCAGCAGCGCCGGGACAGCCACTTTTGTAGCCGCTTACAATGAGCAGTTCTTC.

J is TRBJ2-1 and V is TRBV4-2, with D unclear. The germline gives CDR1 LGHNA, CDR2 YNFKEQ. The CDR3 runs to 14 residues. Trimming cost V 0 bases and J 5 bases, with 8 bases left between them. CDR3 nucleotide sequence: TGTGCCAGCAGCCAAGAAGGCGGAGACAATGAGCAGTTCTTC. This encodes CASSQEGGDNEQFF.

This chain links TRBV5-5 with TRBJ2-1; no reliable D call. V was clipped by 4 bases and J by 5 bases, with 7 bases between them. The germline gives CDR1 SGHKS, CDR2 YYEKEE (reference sequence). This CDR3 spans 12 amino acids. CDR3 amino acids: CASSTANNEQFF. The DNA for the CDR3 is TGTGCCAGCAGCACTGCGAACAATGAGCAGTTCTTC.

The rearrangement links TRBV7-9 to TRBJ2-6; D is perhaps TRBD1 (6 bases). Trimming cost V 2 bases and J 8 bases, with 25 bases left between them. This CDR3 has 19 amino acids. Germline-derived CDR1 and CDR2 are SEHNR and FQNEAQ (reference sequence). For the CDR3, the DNA is TGTGCCAGCAGCTTACCCGCACGGGACGTCTGGACAGCTTCCAACGTCCTGACTTTC. Amino acid sequence: CASSLPARDVWTASNVLTF.

V usage is TRBV18 and J usage is TRBJ2-7, with 7 bases that match TRBD1. Looked up from germline, CDR1 is KGHSH and CDR2 is LQKENI. With V trimmed by 6 bases and J by 2 bases, 4 bases remained unmatched. The CDR3 runs to 13 residues. The CDR3 spells CASSTDRTYEQYF. In DNA, the CDR3 is TGTGCCAGCTCGACGGACAGGACCTACGAGCAGTACTTC.

V usage is TRBV5-4 and J usage is TRBJ1-2; D remains unclear. The V gene lost 2 bases and the J gene lost 5 bases, with 13 bases spanning the gap. CDR1 is SGHNT and CDR2 is YYREEE in the germline V gene (reference sequence). The CDR3 runs 14 residues. This CDR3 is CASSFMQRDYGYTF. In DNA form, the CDR3 reads TGTGCCAGCAGCTTTATGCAGAGGGATTATGGCTACACCTTC.

This clone was counted once. The genes are TRBV9 and TRBJ2-2; 9 nucleotides match TRBD2. V shed 0 bases, J shed 1 base, and the junction held 1 base outside the gene matches. The CDR3 is 16 residues long. Germline lookup yields CDR1 SGDLS and CDR2 YYNGEE. The CDR3 reads CASSVELAGNTGELFF. The CDR3 DNA is TGTGCCAGCAGCGTAGAACTAGCGGGGAACACCGGGGAGCTGTTTTTT.

The chain joins TRBV11-2 to TRBJ2-1; tentative D call: TRBD2 (6 bases). Germline V gene sequence: CDR1 SGHAT, CDR2 FQNNGV. The CDR3 is 15 amino acids. The V gene lost 6 bases and the J gene lost 0 bases, with 12 bases spanning the gap. The CDR3 DNA is TGTGCCAGCAGGGGAGGAAGGGTCTCCTACAATGAGCAGTTCTTC. Translation gives CASRGGRVSYNEQFF.

V is TRBV2 and J is TRBJ2-3, with 7 bases matching TRBD2. The J segment lost 4 bases and the V segment lost 4 bases, leaving 5 bases of the junction unmatched. The CDR3 totals 14 residues. Germline V gene lookup returns CDR1 SNHLY and CDR2 FYNNEI. This CDR3 reads CASSAGGGPDTQYF. For the CDR3, the DNA is TGTGCCAGCAGTGCTGGGGGAGGGCCAGATACGCAGTATTTT.

The CDR3 sequence is CASSAEGQGNDEQYF. In DNA form, the CDR3 reads TGTGCCAGCAGCGCGGAGGGACAGGGGAACGACGAGCAGTACTTC. The gene calls are TRBV9 and TRBJ2-7, with TRBD1 matching 10 bases. Trimming at V came to 3 bases and at J to 5 bases, leaving 8 bases not matched to a gene. CDR3 length: 15 amino acids. Germline values: CDR1 SGDLS, CDR2 YYNGEE.

The chain links TRBV2 to TRBJ2-5; 7 bases fit TRBD1. The germline V gene encodes CDR1 SNHLY and CDR2 FYNNEI. This CDR3 has 14 residues. V trimming: 6 bases; J trimming: 4 bases; junction bases outside the gene matches: 8. The CDR3 here is CASRGTEGTETQYF. The CDR3, as DNA: TGTGCCAGCAGGGGGACAGAAGGGACAGAGACCCAGTACTTC.

V and J are TRBV28 and TRBJ2-3; TRBD2 matches at 9 bases. Germline CDR1 and CDR2: MDHEN and SYDVKM. V gave up 9 bases and J gave up 9 bases; unmatched junction bases: 13. This CDR3 is 14 amino acids long. The CDR3 DNA follows: TGTGCCAGTAGGCGCGGTAGCGGGAGTGGCACGCAGTATTTT. This codes for CASRRGSGSGTQYF.

The chain uses TRBV6-5 and TRBJ2-7; weak D call: TRBD2 (5 bases). V gave up 2 bases and J gave up 2 bases, with 10 bases separating them. The CDR3 runs to 14 residues. Germline V gives CDR1 MNHEY, CDR2 SVGAGI. This CDR3 is CASSYTDGAYEQYF. The CDR3 region has the DNA TGTGCCAGCAGTTACACTGACGGGGCCTACGAGCAGTACTTC.

This chain connects TRBV2 to TRBJ2-5; 7 nucleotides line up with TRBD1. The V segment lost 4 bases and the J segment 4 bases; nucleotides outside the gene matches: 12. CDR3 length: 16 residues. Germline V gene sequence: CDR1 SNHLY, CDR2 FYNNEI. CDR3 sequence: CASSARQGPSVETQYF. The CDR3 coding sequence is TGTGCCAGCAGTGCCAGACAGGGCCCCTCGGTAGAGACCCAGTACTTC. Supplemented by reference TRBV2 and TRBJ2-5, the full variable domain reads EPEVTQTPSHQVTQMGQEVILRCVPISNHLYFYWYRQILGQKVEFLVSFYNNEISEKSEIFDDQFSVERPDGSNFTLKIRSTKLEDSAMYFCASSARQGPSVETQYFGPGTRLLVL.

This rearrangement joins TRBV18 to TRBJ1-3; 9 bases are a match to TRBD1. This CDR3 comprises 17 residues. CDR1 is KGHSH, CDR2 LQKENI, per germline. With 2 bases clipped from V and 0 bases from J, the junction kept 5 bases outside the gene matches. Here the CDR3 reads CASSPTGQGSSGNTIYF. CDR3 DNA sequence: TGTGCCAGCTCACCAACGGGACAGGGTAGCTCTGGAAACACCATATATTTT. Variable domain in full (rest from reference TRBV18 and TRBJ1-3): NAGVMQNPRHLVRRRGQEARLRCSPMKGHSHVYWYRQLPEEGLKFMVYLQKENIIDESGMPKERFSAEFPKEGPSILRIQQVVRGDSAAYFCASSPTGQGSSGNTIYFGEGSWLTVV.

Notes on this clone: Other DNA sequences within the sample encode an identical CDR3. The CDR3 DNA is TGCAGCGTTGGCGGGGAGTTGGCTGGCTACACCTTC. It encodes CSVGGELAGYTF. The V gene is TRBV29-1, the J gene TRBJ1-2; the D is unclear. V was cut by 4 bases and J by 7 bases, with 13 bases left in between. The CDR3 runs 12 residues. CDR1 and CDR2 from the germline V gene are SQVTM and ANQGSEA.

The count of this clone is one. The V call is TRBV7-9, the J call TRBJ1-1, with D perhaps TRBD1 (5 bases). From germline, CDR1 is SEHNR and CDR2 FQNEAQ (reference sequence). Trimming took off 5 bases at V and 10 bases at J, with 17 bases between the two ends. CDR3 length equals 13 residues. This CDR3 reads CASSPNVGVVAFF. CDR3 bases: TGTGCCAGCAGCCCAAACGTAGGGGTGGTAGCTTTCTTT. The full variable domain, rest sourced from reference TRBV7-9 and TRBJ1-1, is DTGVSQNPRHKITKRGQNVTFRCDPISEHNRLYWYRQTLGQGPEFLTYFQNEAQLEKSRLLSDRFSAERPKGSFSTLEIQRTEQGDSAMYLCASSPNVGVVAFFGQGTRLTVV.

The rearrangement uses TRBV28 and TRBJ1-1; TRBD1 aligns across 7 bases. The V gene end was trimmed by 5 bases and the J gene end by 3 bases; junction bases not matched to a gene: 6. This CDR3 is 14 amino acids long. Germline lookup yields CDR1 MDHEN and CDR2 SYDVKM. CDR3 region: CASSPDRDHTEAFF. CDR3 DNA: TGTGCCAGCAGTCCTGACAGGGATCACACTGAAGCTTTCTTT.

This sequence joins TRBV7-8 and TRBJ2-2; 7 positions match TRBD1. The CDR3 consists of 17 residues. The V gene end was trimmed by 6 bases and the J gene end by 1 base; junction bases not matched to a gene: 11. CDR1 is SGHVS, CDR2 FQNEAQ, per germline. The CDR3 nucleotides are TGTGCCAGCAGAGAGCTCACCGGGACAGAGAACACCGGGGAGCTGTTTTTT. Translated, it gives CASRELTGTENTGELFF.

The rearrangement uses TRBV6-4 and TRBJ1-2; 8 positions agree with TRBD1. The V gene end was trimmed by 6 bases and the J gene end by 0 bases; junction bases not matched to a gene: 6. CDR3 length equals 15 residues. CDR1 is MRHNA, CDR2 SNTAGT, per germline. CDR3 amino acids: CASSATGATNYGYTF. The CDR3 DNA reads as TGTGCCAGCAGCGCGACAGGGGCGACTAACTATGGCTACACCTTC.

Only one count was recorded for this clone. The chain has TRBV15 and TRBJ2-5; D is perhaps TRBD1 (7 bases). Trimming cost V 5 bases and J 1 base, with 11 bases left between them. Germline assignment: CDR1 LNHNV and CDR2 YYDKDF (reference sequence). CDR3 length: 14 residues. The CDR3 region has the DNA TGTGCCACCAGCGGGCGGGACAGCCAAGAGACCCAGTACTTC. It is translated as CATSGRDSQETQYF. Using reference TRBV15 and TRBJ2-5 for the parts outside the CDR3, the full variable domain is DAMVIQNPRYQVTQFGKPVTLSCSQTLNHNVMYWYQQKSSQAPKLLFHYYDKDFNNEADTPDNFQSRRPNTSFCFLDIRSPGLGDTAMYLCATSGRDSQETQYFGPGTRLLVL.

The chain employs TRBV5-6 and TRBJ2-1, with D uncertain. The V end lost 4 bases, the J end lost 2 bases, and 16 bases lay between the germline ends. The CDR3 sequence is 16 residues long. Germline CDR1 is SGHDT and CDR2 is YYEEEE. The CDR3 spells CASSLSTPWAYNEQFF. The CDR3 nucleotides are TGTGCCAGCAGCCTATCGACACCCTGGGCCTACAATGAGCAGTTCTTC.